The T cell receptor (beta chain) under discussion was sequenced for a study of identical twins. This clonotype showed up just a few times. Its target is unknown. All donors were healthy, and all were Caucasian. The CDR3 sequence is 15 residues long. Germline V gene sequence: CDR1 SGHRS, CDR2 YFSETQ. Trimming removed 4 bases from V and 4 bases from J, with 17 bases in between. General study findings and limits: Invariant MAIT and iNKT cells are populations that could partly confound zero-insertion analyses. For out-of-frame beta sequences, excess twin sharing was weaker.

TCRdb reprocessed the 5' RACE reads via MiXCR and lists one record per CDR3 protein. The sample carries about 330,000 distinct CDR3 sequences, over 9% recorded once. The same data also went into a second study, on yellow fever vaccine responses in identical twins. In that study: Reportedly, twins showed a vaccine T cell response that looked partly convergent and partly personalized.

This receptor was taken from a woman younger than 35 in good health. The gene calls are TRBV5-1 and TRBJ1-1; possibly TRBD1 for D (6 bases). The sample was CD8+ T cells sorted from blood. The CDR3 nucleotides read TGCGCCAGCAGCCTCCGCGAAACAGGGAGCACTGAAGCTTTCTTT. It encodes CASSLRETGSTEAFF.